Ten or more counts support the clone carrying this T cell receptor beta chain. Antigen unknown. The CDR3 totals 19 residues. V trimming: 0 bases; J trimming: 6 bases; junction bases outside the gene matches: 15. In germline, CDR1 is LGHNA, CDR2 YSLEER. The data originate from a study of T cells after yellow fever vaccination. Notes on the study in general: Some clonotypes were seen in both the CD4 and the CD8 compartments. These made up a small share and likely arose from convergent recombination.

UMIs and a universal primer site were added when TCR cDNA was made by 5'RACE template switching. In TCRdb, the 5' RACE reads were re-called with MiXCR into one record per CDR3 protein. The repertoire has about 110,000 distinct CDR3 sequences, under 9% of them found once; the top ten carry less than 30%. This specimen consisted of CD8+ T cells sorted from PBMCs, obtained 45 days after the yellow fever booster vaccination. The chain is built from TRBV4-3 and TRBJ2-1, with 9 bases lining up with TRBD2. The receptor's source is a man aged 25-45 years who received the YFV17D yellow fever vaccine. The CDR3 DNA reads TGCGCCAGCAGCCAAGATCGCCTTGGGGGAGCGGGAGGTTCCAATGAGCAGTTCTTC. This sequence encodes CASSQDRLGGAGGSNEQFF.